The 17 T cell receptor beta chains listed next were all sequenced from one sample in a study of graft-versus-host responses after intestinal transplantation. Method: immunoSEQ multiplex PCR; TCRdb's copy keeps in-frame clones and lacks some. This table has roughly 97,000 clones, around nine tenths appearing once. Material: PBMCs, obtained about 450 days after intestinal transplant. The receptors here all came from a human patient who received an intestinal transplant, so some T cells may come from the graft donor.

Notes on this clone: One end of the junction varies from germline; a read error may be responsible. The gene calls are TRBV7-7 and TRBJ2-5; the D is unclear. The CDR3 consists of 11 residues. CDR1 SSHAT and CDR2 FNYEAQ come from the germline V gene (reference sequence). Written as DNA, the CDR3 is TGTGCTAGCAGCTCCGGAGAGACCCAGTACTTC. Protein sequence: CASSSGETQYF.

The rearrangement links TRBV7-2 to TRBJ2-5, with D maybe TRBD2 (7 bases). The germline CDR1 and CDR2 sequences are SGHTA and FQGNSA. The CDR3 spans 14 residues. The V gene lost 2 bases and the J gene lost 7 bases, with 14 bases spanning the gap. CDR3 nucleotide sequence: TGTGCCAGCAGCTTAATAGGGGGAGGGGGGACCCAGTACTTC. Amino acid sequence: CASSLIGGGGTQYF.

The rearrangement joins TRBV19 to TRBJ2-7, with D perhaps TRBD1 or TRBD2 (5 bases each). Germline V gene sequence: CDR1 LNHDA, CDR2 SQIVND (reference sequence). With 5 bases removed from V and 2 bases from J, the gap between germline ends came to 19 bases. The CDR3 has 16 amino acids. The CDR3 sequence is CASSAPPGTVTYEQYF. CDR3 bases: TGTGCCAGTAGTGCCCCCCCCGGGACCGTTACCTACGAGCAGTACTTC.

The chain uses TRBV6-6 and TRBJ1-5; D unresolved. The CDR3 is made up of 13 amino acids. V shed 2 bases and J shed 3 bases, with 5 bases lying between them. The V gene's germline CDR1 is MNHNY and CDR2 SVGAGI (reference sequence). This chain's CDR3 is CASSYSPNQPQHF. As DNA, the CDR3 is TGTGCCAGCAGTTACAGTCCCAATCAGCCCCAGCATTTT.

The rearrangement uses TRBV19 and TRBJ1-1; D is undetermined. The CDR3 covers 11 residues. The ends were cut back, 6 bases at V and 1 base at J, with 3 bases in the middle. The germline V gene encodes CDR1 LNHDA and CDR2 SQIVND (reference sequence). The CDR3: CASRTNTEAFF. The CDR3, as DNA: TGTGCCAGTAGAACGAACACTGAAGCTTTCTTT.

The rearrangement uses TRBV10-1 and TRBJ2-7, with 8 bases identical to TRBD2. The CDR3 is 15 residues long. With V trimmed by 3 bases and J by 7 bases, 11 bases remained unmatched. CDR1 is WNHNN and CDR2 is SYGVQD in the germline V gene (reference sequence). This CDR3 is CASSDGGGTLEEQYF. CDR3 DNA: TGCGCCAGCAGTGACGGCGGGGGGACCTTGGAGGAGCAGTACTTC.

The sample holds one count of this clone. The chain uses TRBV10-3 and TRBJ1-2; weak D call: TRBD1 (6 bases). Germline CDR1 ENHRY, CDR2 SYGVKD. The CDR3 runs 15 residues. The germline V and J ends were trimmed by 2 bases and 8 bases, with 18 bases remaining between them. CDR3 loop: CAISEATGAGSGYTF. For the CDR3, the DNA is TGTGCCATCAGTGAGGCGACAGGCGCGGGGTCGGGCTACACCTTC.

The chain links TRBV9 to TRBJ1-2; tentative D call: TRBD1 (5 bases). The CDR3 spans 15 residues. V lost 2 bases, J lost 0 bases, and 11 bases lay in between. The germline CDR1 and CDR2 sequences are SGDLS and YYNGEE. CDR3 sequence reads: CASSVYQGPNYGYTF. CDR3 bases: TGTGCCAGCAGCGTTTACCAGGGCCCTAACTATGGCTACACCTTC.

The chain carries TRBV5-1 and TRBJ1-4; no definite D call. The germline V gene encodes CDR1 SGHRS and CDR2 YFSETQ. The germline V and J ends were trimmed by 0 bases and 0 bases, with 9 bases remaining between them. CDR3 length equals 16 residues. DNA of the CDR3: TGCGCCAGCAGCTTGGAACTTCAAGCAACTAATGAAAAACTGTTTTTT. Its translation: CASSLELQATNEKLFF.

The chain carries TRBV15 and TRBJ1-2; the D is unclear. V was clipped by 3 bases and J by 8 bases, with 10 bases between them. The CDR3 extends over 12 amino acids. Germline V lookup: CDR1 LNHNV, CDR2 YYDKDF (reference sequence). The CDR3, as DNA: TGTGCCACCAGCAGGGACGGGAGAGGCTACACCTTC. Translating it yields CATSRDGRGYTF.

V usage is TRBV6-6 and J usage is TRBJ1-2, with unresolved D. V was trimmed by 2 bases and J by 4 bases, leaving 14 bases between them. The CDR3 loop spans 15 amino acids. Germline CDR1 is MNHNY and CDR2 is SVGAGI (reference sequence). The CDR3 DNA is TGTGCCAGCAGTTACGGGTTTGGCAGATCCTATGGCTACACCTTC. Translated, it gives CASSYGFGRSYGYTF.

The chain couples TRBV11-3 to TRBJ1-1; 7 bases are a match to TRBD1. V dropped 2 bases and J dropped 1; count of bases not matched to a gene: 1. Looked up from germline, CDR1 is SGHNT and CDR2 is YENEEA. The length of the CDR3 is 14 residues. CDR3 sequence (DNA): TGTGCCAGCAGCTTACAGGGGGGGAACACTGAAGCTTTCTTT. It encodes CASSLQGGNTEAFF. The full variable domain, with the rest looked up from reference TRBV11-3 and TRBJ1-1, is EAGVVQSPRYKIIEKKQPVAFWCNPISGHNTLYWYLQNLGQGPELLIRYENEEAVDDSQLPKDRFSAERLKGVDSTLKIQPAELGDSAVYLCASSLQGGNTEAFFGQGTRLTVV.

This clone was seen just once. The chain has TRBV6-5 and TRBJ2-1; TRBD1 matches 7 bases. The CDR3 runs 16 residues. Germline CDR1 reads MNHEY; CDR2 reads SVGAGI. V dropped 7 bases and J dropped 2; count of bases not matched to a gene: 11. CDR3 DNA sequence: TGTGCCAGCACTTATTATGCCGGGACAGCCTACAATGAGCAGTTCTTC. The encoded protein is CASTYYAGTAYNEQFF.

The V call is TRBV5-6, the J call TRBJ2-7; D unclear. Trimming removed 0 bases at V and 2 bases at J, with 6 bases between. Germline V gene lookup returns CDR1 SGHDT and CDR2 YYEEEE. This CDR3 is built from 13 residues. This CDR3 reads CASSLGAAYEQYF. As DNA, the CDR3 is TGTGCCAGCAGCTTGGGGGCGGCCTACGAGCAGTACTTC.

The V gene is TRBV4-1, the J gene TRBJ2-1; tentative D call: TRBD2 (5 bases). V gave up 4 bases and J gave up 5 bases, with 21 bases separating them. The CDR3 contains 17 residues. Germline-derived CDR1 and CDR2 are MGHRA and YSYEKL. CDR3 sequence: CASSPSPKASPHNEQFF. CDR3 bases: TGCGCCAGCAGCCCGAGTCCTAAAGCTAGCCCTCACAATGAGCAGTTCTTC.

This sequence joins TRBV6-5 and TRBJ2-5, with 7 bases identical to TRBD2. With the DNA end fitting TRBJ2-7 better, the J assignment may be wrong. The V gene's germline CDR1 is MNHEY and CDR2 SVGAGI. The CDR3 is 16 residues long. The CDR3 reads CASSYGRGQRSYEQYF. CDR3 DNA sequence: TGTGCCAGCAGTTACGGGAGGGGCCAGAGGTCCTACGAGCAGTACTTC.

This sequence joins TRBV30 and TRBJ1-5; the D gene is possibly TRBD1 (6 bases). From germline, CDR1 is GTSNPN and CDR2 SVGIG (reference sequence). V was pared by 5 bases and J by 1 base, with 21 bases between. The CDR3 extends over 17 amino acids. The DNA of the CDR3 is TGTGCCTGGGGGGGGACACGCGACAATCTCAGCAATCAGCCCCAGCATTTT. This encodes CAWGGTRDNLSNQPQHF.